A selection of T cell receptor beta chains follows, all from one sample in a study of blood T cell repertoires in COVID-19. The repertoire was sequenced with immunoSEQ multiplex PCR; TCRdb's copy has only in-frame clones and lacks some. The sample yields nearly 70,000 clones, approximately 90% seen once. The sample consisted of peripheral blood. These receptors were obtained from a woman in her 70s with acute or convalescent COVID-19. CDR3s leave out the opening cysteine and the closing phenylalanine or tryptophan. The order of the fields is J gene, V gene, CDR3 protein.

TRBJ1-1	TRBV5-4	ASSSGGGQPNTEAF
TRBJ2-4	TRBV2	ASSEALIAGANIQY
TRBJ1-1	TRBV7-2	ASSFSGTENTEAF
TRBJ1-6	TRBV3-1/TRBV3-2	ASALDRDNSPLH
TRBJ1-2	TRBV28	ASSQQITLYGYT
TRBJ1-4	TRBV5-1	ASSLGGTDDNEKLF
TRBJ2-3	TRBV3-1/TRBV3-2	ASSRDWGDTQY
TRBJ2-2	TRBV5-1	ASGMEDYTGELF
TRBJ1-1	TRBV28	ASSLPTGGNTEAF
TRBJ1-1	TRBV5-1	ASSQTGTANTEAF
TRBJ1-4	TRBV4-2	ASSQGQGGEKLF